A single sample is the source of the 32 T cell receptor beta chains below, sequenced in a study of cytotoxic CD8 clonotypes in ibrutinib-treated CLL. Sequencing was performed with immunoSEQ multiplex PCR; in TCRdb, only in-frame clones are kept and a portion is missing. Among some 15,000 clones listed, approximately 58% were seen once. The source was PBMCs, collected before ibrutinib treatment. These receptors were collected from a human donor with chronic lymphocytic leukemia.

V and J are TRBV5-6 and TRBJ1-1; 8 bases are shared with TRBD1. Germline V gives CDR1 SGHDT, CDR2 YYEEEE. The CDR3 runs to 15 residues. Trimming took 5 bases from V and 0 from J; bases not matched to a gene: 6. The CDR3 DNA reads as TGTGCCAGCAGAAGGACAGGGATCATGAACACTGAAGCTTTCTTT. It encodes CASRRTGIMNTEAFF.

The V gene is TRBV5-1, the J gene TRBJ2-1; 9 bases match TRBD1. The V and J ends lost 0 bases and 4 bases, in that order; junction bases with no gene match: 2. CDR1 and CDR2 from the germline V gene are SGHRS and YFSETQ. The CDR3 spans 15 residues. The CDR3 sequence: CASSLVGQGYNEQFF. Written as DNA, the CDR3 is TGCGCCAGCAGCTTGGTCGGACAGGGGTACAATGAGCAGTTCTTC.

This chain connects TRBV9 to TRBJ2-7; the D gene is possibly TRBD1 (6 bases). V dropped 3 bases and J dropped 4 bases, with 17 bases sitting between them. Germline V gene sequence: CDR1 SGDLS, CDR2 YYNGEE. The CDR3 runs to 15 residues. The CDR3 DNA reads as TGTGCCAGCAGCGCTCAGGGGAGAGGGGAATACGAGCAGTACTTC. Translation gives CASSAQGRGEYEQYF.

The DNA for the CDR3 is TGTGCCTGGGGTCCCCAGGGGGCCGCCGGAGATACGCAGTATTTT. Residues: CAWGPQGAAGDTQYF. The J gene is TRBJ2-3, the V gene TRBV30, with 8 positions matching TRBD1. Trimming took 5 bases from V and 5 from J; bases not matched to a gene: 12. The CDR3 loop spans 15 amino acids. Germline CDR1 is GTSNPN and CDR2 is SVGIG (reference sequence).

The V and J genes are TRBV5-1 and TRBJ1-4; D unclear. CDR1 and CDR2 from the germline V gene are SGHRS and YFSETQ. The CDR3 has 18 residues. V shed 7 bases and J shed 2 bases, with 24 bases lying between them. The CDR3 nucleotides are TGCGCCAGCTCCGTACGAAACTCGAATCAAGCGACTAATGAAAAACTGTTTTTT. It specifies CASSVRNSNQATNEKLFF.

The V gene is TRBV5-1, the J gene TRBJ2-1, with 11 bases that match TRBD2. The J segment lost 1 base and the V segment lost 5 bases, leaving 8 bases of the junction unmatched. The germline V gene has CDR1 SGHRS and CDR2 YFSETQ. CDR3 length equals 17 residues. CDR3 amino acids: CASRTTTSGTSYNEQFF. The CDR3, as DNA: TGCGCCAGCAGAACCACGACTAGCGGGACGTCCTACAATGAGCAGTTCTTC. Based on the CDR3 plus reference TRBV5-1 and TRBJ2-1, the full variable domain is KAGVTQTPRYLIKTRGQQVTLSCSPISGHRSVSWYQQTPGQGLQFLFEYFSETQRNKGNFPGRFSGRQFSNSRSEMNVSTLELGDSALYLCASRTTTSGTSYNEQFFGPGTRLTVL.

This clone was recorded only once. The chain has TRBV6-1 and TRBJ1-3, with D perhaps matching TRBD1 (5 bases). The V and J ends lost 4 bases and 4 bases respectively, with 8 bases between them. This CDR3 comprises 13 residues. The germline gives CDR1 MNHNS, CDR2 SASEGT. The CDR3 loop is CASSGQFGNTIYF. CDR3 sequence (DNA): TGTGCCAGCAGTGGACAGTTCGGAAACACCATATATTTT.

The chain uses TRBV5-5 and TRBJ1-1, with D unclear. Trimming removed 2 bases at V and 5 bases at J, with 10 bases between. The CDR3 loop spans 13 amino acids. From germline, CDR1 is SGHKS and CDR2 YYEKEE (reference sequence). Here the CDR3 reads CASSLGRWTEAFF. The CDR3, as DNA: TGTGCCAGCAGCTTAGGCCGGTGGACTGAAGCTTTCTTT.

This clone appeared a single time. Mismatch with germline at one junction end may stem from a read error. The chain carries TRBV19 and TRBJ1-4; no clear D gene. Per the germline V gene, CDR1 is LNHDA and CDR2 is SQIVND (reference sequence). This CDR3 comprises 10 residues. Here the CDR3 DNA reads TGCCCAATAAGCGATGAAAAACTGTTTTTT. Translation gives CPISDEKLFF.

This sequence joins TRBV5-8 and TRBJ2-1; 10 nucleotides align to TRBD2. From germline, CDR1 is SGHTS and CDR2 YDEGEE. The CDR3 spans 19 residues. Unmatched junction bases numbered 16, after V lost 0 bases and J lost 7 bases. The CDR3 nucleotides read TGTGCCAGCAGCTTGGAGGGGCTAGCGGGAGTAAAGGGTGTAAATGAGCAGTTCTTC. Translation: CASSLEGLAGVKGVNEQFF.

The chain links TRBV6-5 to TRBJ1-5, with no clear D. Germline assignment: CDR1 MNHEY and CDR2 SVGAGI. The CDR3 totals 14 residues. Deletions cut 5 bases from V and 2 bases from J, with 10 bases between. DNA for the CDR3: TGTGCCAGCAGTGCTACCTGGGGCAATCAGCCCCAGCATTTT. Its translation: CASSATWGNQPQHF.

The J gene is TRBJ2-5, the V gene TRBV6-7; either TRBD1 or TRBD2 may supply D (5 bases each). TRBV6-7 is flagged as an ORF with uncertain function. Trimming took 6 bases from V and 6 from J, leaving 14 bases between them. CDR3 size: 13 residues. This CDR3 reads CASSPQRGKTQYF. CDR3 in DNA: TGTGCCAGCAGCCCACAGAGGGGAAAGACCCAGTACTTC.

This chain links TRBV2 with TRBJ2-7, with 12 positions matching TRBD1. Germline CDR1 SNHLY, CDR2 FYNNEI. Unmatched junction bases numbered 16, after V lost 6 bases and J lost 4 bases. CDR3 length: 18 residues. The CDR3 region is CASRRGTGGLASGYEQYF. In DNA, the CDR3 is TGTGCCAGCAGGAGGGGGACAGGGGGCTTAGCGTCTGGATACGAGCAGTACTTC.

This clone has only one observation. The chain links TRBV2 to TRBJ2-7; D unclear. This CDR3 contains 11 residues. Germline V gives CDR1 SNHLY, CDR2 FYNNEI. V lost 4 bases to trimming and J lost 4 bases, with 5 bases between them. CDR3 nucleotides: TGTGCCAGCAGTGCGGAGTACGAGCAGTACTTC. Residues: CASSAEYEQYF. The whole variable domain, remainder taken from reference TRBV2 and TRBJ2-7, is EPEVTQTPSHQVTQMGQEVILRCVPISNHLYFYWYRQILGQKVEFLVSFYNNEISEKSEIFDDQFSVERPDGSNFTLKIRSTKLEDSAMYFCASSAEYEQYFGPGTRLTVT.

The chain combines TRBV7-9 with TRBJ2-7; weak D call: TRBD1 (6 bases). The CDR3 has 15 amino acids. Germline V gene sequence: CDR1 SEHNR, CDR2 FQNEAQ (reference sequence). Trimming removed 6 bases at V and 3 bases at J, with 18 bases between. The CDR3 loop reads CASSIDRLGFYEQYV. DNA of the CDR3: TGTGCCAGCAGTATCGACAGGCTGGGGTTCTACGAGCAGTACGTC.

V gene TRBV7-9 combines with J gene TRBJ2-2; 9 bases fit TRBD1. This CDR3 spans 15 amino acids. Germline trimming cut 4 bases from V and 5 bases from J; bases unmatched to any gene: 5. From germline, CDR1 is SEHNR and CDR2 FQNEAQ (reference sequence). The CDR3 DNA sequence: TGTGCCAGCAGCTCCGGGACAGGGTTGACCGGGGAGCTGTTTTTT. Encoded protein: CASSSGTGLTGELFF.

The chain couples TRBV7-9 to TRBJ2-2, with D perhaps matching TRBD1 or TRBD2 (6 bases each). The length of the CDR3 is 13 residues. Trimming removed 5 bases at V and 7 bases at J, with 11 bases between. The germline V gene encodes CDR1 SEHNR and CDR2 FQNEAQ (reference sequence). CDR3 sequence: CASSRRGGGELFF. CDR3 DNA sequence: TGTGCCAGCAGCCGCAGGGGAGGCGGGGAGCTGTTTTTT.

This clone has only one observation. The chain has TRBV6-1 and TRBJ1-1, with D hard to call. The length of the CDR3 is 13 residues. Germline loops: CDR1 MNHNS, CDR2 SASEGT. Trimming stripped 4 bases from V and 3 bases from J, with 9 bases between. The CDR3: CASSVTEYTEAFF. For the CDR3, the DNA is TGTGCCAGCAGTGTAACCGAATACACTGAAGCTTTCTTT.

This clone was detected only a few times. The chain combines TRBV7-9 with TRBJ1-2; D call uncertain. Germline CDR1 reads SEHNR; CDR2 reads FQNEAQ (reference sequence). The CDR3 is 11 amino acids. Trimming shortened V by 3 bases and J by 7 bases, and 6 bases separated the two germline ends. The CDR3 DNA sequence: TGTGCCAGCAGCTTTCGGGGTGGCTACACCTTC. This translates into CASSFRGGYTF.

This chain joins TRBV6-5 and TRBJ1-6; TRBD1 might be the D (6 bases). Trimming cost V 2 bases and J 8 bases, with 16 bases left between them. The CDR3 covers 16 residues. CDR1 and CDR2 (germline): MNHEY, SVGAGI. As DNA, the CDR3 is TGTGCCAGCAGTTACCTATTCGGGACATCTTATTCACCCCTCCACTTT. Translating it yields CASSYLFGTSYSPLHF.

This rearrangement joins TRBV7-9 to TRBJ2-3; D is unresolved. The V gene's germline CDR1 is SEHNR and CDR2 FQNEAQ (reference sequence). Trimming cost V 0 bases and J 6 bases, with 7 bases left between them. The CDR3 is 13 amino acids. This CDR3 reads CASSLAHRDTQYF. CDR3 in DNA: TGTGCCAGCAGCTTAGCACATCGTGATACGCAGTATTTT.

V usage is TRBV10-3 and J usage is TRBJ2-1, with unresolved D. V dropped 4 bases and J dropped 8 bases, with 9 bases sitting between them. Germline loops: CDR1 ENHRY, CDR2 SYGVKD. There are 12 residues in the CDR3. CDR3 loop: CAISGGGDEQFF. The CDR3 DNA sequence: TGTGCCATCAGTGGGGGTGGGGATGAGCAGTTCTTC.

The V and J genes are TRBV30 and TRBJ1-2; possible D gene TRBD1, 5 bases. Germline-derived CDR1 and CDR2 are GTSNPN and SVGIG (reference sequence). V lost 0 bases and J 3 bases, leaving 11 bases between the germline ends. This CDR3 spans 14 amino acids. CDR3 amino acids: CAWSVSGRDYGYTF. In nucleotides, the CDR3 is TGTGCCTGGAGTGTATCCGGCAGGGACTATGGCTACACCTTC.

This chain joins TRBV30 and TRBJ2-7; 10 bases match TRBD1. This CDR3 is 15 amino acids long. Germline lookup yields CDR1 GTSNPN and CDR2 SVGIG (reference sequence). The V gene end was trimmed by 3 bases and the J gene end by 2 bases; junction bases not matched to a gene: 7. DNA for the CDR3: TGTGCCTGGAGCAACACCGGGACAGGGGCCTACGAGCAGTACTTC. It codes for CAWSNTGTGAYEQYF.

This chain joins TRBV29-1 and TRBJ2-7; no clear D. V lost 0 bases, J lost 0 bases, and 6 bases lay in between. The length of the CDR3 is 13 residues. Germline assignment: CDR1 SQVTM and CDR2 ANQGSEA. DNA for the CDR3: TGCAGCGTTGAAGAGGGTACCTCCTACGAGCAGTACTTC. Translation gives CSVEEGTSYEQYF.

J is TRBJ2-7 and V is TRBV11-2, with 7 bases aligning to TRBD2. Germline V gene data show CDR1 as SGHAT and CDR2 as FQNNGV. The CDR3 is 16 residues long. V was pared by 6 bases and J by 1 base, with 12 bases of the junction left unmatched. The CDR3 loop is CASSDVRSSGSYEQYF. DNA of the CDR3: TGTGCCAGCAGTGACGTCCGGTCTAGCGGTTCCTACGAGCAGTACTTC.

This chain links TRBV15 with TRBJ2-3; no clear D. V lost 0 bases, J lost 2 bases, and 0 bases lay in between. This CDR3 contains 12 residues. Germline CDR1 reads LNHNV; CDR2 reads YYDKDF (reference sequence). CDR3 in amino acids: CATSRDTDTQYF. In DNA form, the CDR3 reads TGTGCCACCAGCAGAGACACAGATACGCAGTATTTT.

V usage is TRBV7-8 and J usage is TRBJ1-5, with D perhaps TRBD1 (5 bases). CDR1 and CDR2 from the germline V gene are SGHVS and FQNEAQ. Trimming shortened V by 1 base and J by 0 bases, and 16 bases separated the two germline ends. There are 18 residues in the CDR3. The CDR3 coding sequence is TGTGCCAGCAGCTTAGTTCCGGGACTGGGGCTTAGCAATCAGCCCCAGCATTTT. Translation gives CASSLVPGLGLSNQPQHF. Together with reference TRBV7-8 and TRBJ1-5, the CDR3 gives the full variable domain: GAGVSQSPRYKVAKRGQDVALRCDPISGHVSLFWYQQALGQGPEFLTYFQNEAQLDKSGLPSDRFFAERPEGSVSTLKIQRTQQEDSAVYLCASSLVPGLGLSNQPQHFGDGTRLSIL.

This clone came up a few times. CDR3 sequence (DNA): TGCGCCAGCAGCTTGGAGTCGGTCCCGGGAGGAGGCGAGCAGTACTTC. Amino acid sequence: CASSLESVPGGGEQYF. The gene calls are TRBV5-1 and TRBJ2-7; 7 nucleotides align to TRBD2. The CDR3 totals 16 residues. Germline CDR1 reads SGHRS; CDR2 reads YFSETQ. V trimming: 0 bases; J trimming: 6 bases; junction bases outside the gene matches: 12.

This clone was seen a handful of times. V and J are TRBV6-6 and TRBJ1-2, with TRBD1 matching 7 bases. J was trimmed by 7 bases and V by 3 bases; bases with no gene match: 5. Germline V gene sequence: CDR1 MNHNY, CDR2 SVGAGI (reference sequence). This CDR3 is 13 amino acids long. The CDR3 region is CASSYTGDRGYTF. The CDR3, as DNA: TGTGCCAGCAGTTATACAGGGGATCGTGGCTACACCTTC.

J is TRBJ2-1 and V is TRBV5-1, with 8 nucleotides matching TRBD2. CDR3 length: 16 residues. The trim removed 0 bases at V and 0 bases at J, leaving 2 bases unmatched. Germline loops: CDR1 SGHRS, CDR2 YFSETQ. The CDR3 loop is CASSLAGGSSYNEQFF. The CDR3 DNA sequence: TGCGCCAGCAGCTTGGCGGGGGGGAGCTCCTACAATGAGCAGTTCTTC.

The rearrangement links TRBV10-3 to TRBJ2-5, with TRBD2 identical over 9 bases. The CDR3 has 16 residues. Germline lookup yields CDR1 ENHRY and CDR2 SYGVKD. Trimming took 0 bases from V and 1 from J; bases not matched to a gene: 3. CDR3 amino acids: CAISESLRGGQETQYF. Written as DNA, the CDR3 is TGTGCCATCAGTGAGTCGTTGCGGGGGGGCCAAGAGACCCAGTACTTC.